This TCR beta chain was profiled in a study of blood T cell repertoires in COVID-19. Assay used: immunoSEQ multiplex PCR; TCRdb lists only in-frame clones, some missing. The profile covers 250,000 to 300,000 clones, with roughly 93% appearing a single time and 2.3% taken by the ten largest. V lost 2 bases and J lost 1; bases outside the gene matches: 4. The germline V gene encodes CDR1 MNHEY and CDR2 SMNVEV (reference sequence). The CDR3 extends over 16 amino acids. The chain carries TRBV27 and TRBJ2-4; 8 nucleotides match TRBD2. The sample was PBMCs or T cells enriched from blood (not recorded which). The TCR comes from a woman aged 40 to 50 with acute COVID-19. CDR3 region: CASSLSGGGAKNIQYF. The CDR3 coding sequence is TGTGCCAGCAGTTTAAGCGGCGGGGGGGCCAAAAACATTCAGTACTTC.